This entry lists 18 T cell receptor beta chains sequenced from one sample in a study of blood T cell repertoires in COVID-19. The protocol was immunoSEQ multiplex PCR, while the TCRdb copy is restricted to in-frame clones and leaves out a portion. Of around 230,000 clones detected, roughly 90% appear once; the ten largest clones hold about 2.2%. Source material: peripheral blood. These TCRs come from a man aged 25 to 40 who had recovered from COVID-19.

The J gene is TRBJ2-1, the V gene TRBV10-1; the match to TRBD1 covers 11 bases. V dropped 5 bases and J dropped 7; count of bases not matched to a gene: 4. This CDR3 region has 14 residues. Germline values: CDR1 WNHNN, CDR2 SYGVQD (reference sequence). CDR3 in amino acids: CASSPGTGGNEQFF. CDR3 in DNA: TGCGCCAGCAGTCCCGGGACAGGGGGGAATGAGCAGTTCTTC.

The chain combines TRBV9 with TRBJ2-2, with no clear D. With 0 bases removed from V and 3 bases from J, the gap between germline ends came to 6 bases. Germline V gene data show CDR1 as SGDLS and CDR2 as YYNGEE. This CDR3 is built from 14 residues. The CDR3 nucleotides read TGTGCCAGCAGCGTAGCAGGATACACCGGGGAGCTGTTTTTT. Encoded protein: CASSVAGYTGELFF.

This clone has at least ten counts. This chain connects TRBV11-2 to TRBJ1-6; D is unresolved. The CDR3 sequence is 11 residues long. The V and J ends lost 1 base and 12 bases respectively, with 4 bases between them. Germline V lookup: CDR1 SGHAT, CDR2 FQNNGV. CDR3 in amino acids: CASSLGLPLHF. Here the CDR3 DNA reads TGTGCCAGCAGCTTAGGGCTACCCCTCCACTTT.

CDR3 loop: CASSASPPTGFYSPLHF. The CDR3 DNA follows: TGTGCCAGCAGTGCCTCGCCCCCGACAGGGTTTTACTCACCCCTCCACTTT. The chain uses TRBV6-1 and TRBJ1-6; 7 bases agree with TRBD1. Germline V gene data show CDR1 as MNHNS and CDR2 as SASEGT. The V gene end was trimmed by 4 bases and the J gene end by 10 bases; junction bases not matched to a gene: 16. The CDR3 contains 17 residues.

The CDR3 region has the DNA TGCGCCAGCAGCTTGGCCCCGAACAGGGGAAACTATGGCTACACCTTC. Protein: CASSLAPNRGNYGYTF. The chain is built from TRBV5-1 and TRBJ1-2; 7 bases line up with TRBD1. V trimming: 0 bases; J trimming: 2 bases; junction bases outside the gene matches: 7. Germline loops: CDR1 SGHRS, CDR2 YFSETQ. This CDR3 has 16 amino acids.

The J gene is TRBJ2-2, the V gene TRBV14; D is uncertain. V gave up 0 bases and J gave up 6 bases, with 11 bases separating them. Germline V CDR1 and CDR2: SGHDN, FVKESK. The CDR3 runs to 15 residues. This CDR3 reads CASSQDWAGAGELFF. The CDR3, as DNA: TGTGCCAGCAGCCAAGATTGGGCCGGCGCCGGGGAGCTGTTTTTT.

The table lists this clone with a few counts. The chain combines TRBV19 with TRBJ2-2, with 7 bases matching TRBD1. Trimming cost V 5 bases and J 6 bases; bases outside gene matches: 15. Germline CDR1 reads LNHDA; CDR2 reads SQIVND (reference sequence). CDR3 length: 17 residues. This CDR3 is CASSASQGRERAGELFF. CDR3 nucleotide sequence: TGTGCCAGTAGTGCCTCACAGGGGCGTGAACGAGCCGGGGAGCTGTTTTTT.

This chain joins TRBV5-1 and TRBJ2-1, with TRBD1 matching over 7 bases. Trimming cost V 4 bases and J 4 bases; bases outside gene matches: 8. This CDR3 has 15 amino acids. Germline loops: CDR1 SGHRS, CDR2 YFSETQ. CDR3 nucleotides: TGCGCCAGCAGCACTACCGGGACAGATTACAATGAGCAGTTCTTC. Translating it yields CASSTTGTDYNEQFF.

Written as DNA, the CDR3 is TGCGCCAGCAGCCTCCTCGGGACTAGCGGGGGAAAGGGCGAGCAGTACTTC. Translated, it gives CASSLLGTSGGKGEQYF. The chain is built from TRBV5-1 and TRBJ2-7, with 14 bases matching TRBD2. CDR1 and CDR2 from the germline V gene are SGHRS and YFSETQ. The CDR3 extends over 17 amino acids. Losses at the gene ends were 4 bases for V and 6 bases for J; bases not matched to a gene: 12.

The chain employs TRBV9 and TRBJ2-3; D call uncertain. Germline V CDR1 and CDR2: SGDLS, YYNGEE. V was shortened by 4 bases and J by 5 bases, with 11 bases between the two germline ends. The CDR3 consists of 13 residues. The DNA of the CDR3 is TGTGCCAGCAGCCGCGAGGTGGGAGATACGCAGTATTTT. It is translated as CASSREVGDTQYF.

The chain couples TRBV19 to TRBJ2-4, with D tentatively TRBD2 (6 bases). CDR1 and CDR2 from the germline V gene are LNHDA and SQIVND (reference sequence). The CDR3 consists of 11 residues. V was cut by 10 bases and J by 7 bases, with 11 bases left in between. The CDR3 protein is CATIRGNIQYF. CDR3 sequence (DNA): TGTGCCACCATTCGGGGGAACATTCAGTACTTC.

The chain links TRBV5-1 to TRBJ1-1; TRBD1 aligns across 9 bases. The junction had 11 bases not matched to a gene; V was cut back by 2 bases and J by 12 bases. Per the germline V gene, CDR1 is SGHRS and CDR2 is YFSETQ. The CDR3 is 14 amino acids. CDR3 sequence (DNA): TGCGCCAGCAGCTTTGCCCGGCCGGGACAGGGAACTTTCTTT. Protein sequence: CASSFARPGQGTFF.

V gene TRBV5-6 combines with J gene TRBJ2-7; 9 nucleotides match TRBD1. The CDR3 has 15 residues. Germline CDR1 SGHDT, CDR2 YYEEEE. V lost 4 bases and J lost 2; bases outside the gene matches: 7. This CDR3 reads CASSQTGTGTYEQYF. DNA of the CDR3: TGTGCCAGCAGCCAAACGGGGACAGGGACCTACGAGCAGTACTTC.

V gene TRBV7-9 combines with J gene TRBJ2-7; D is uncertain. V was clipped by 4 bases and J by 0 bases, with 10 bases between them. CDR3 size: 14 residues. The germline gives CDR1 SEHNR, CDR2 FQNEAQ (reference sequence). The CDR3 DNA sequence: TGTGCCAGCAGCTCACAGATCCGCTCCTACGAGCAGTACTTC. Residues: CASSSQIRSYEQYF.

V and J are TRBV9 and TRBJ1-2, with TRBD1 matching over 9 bases. Trimming removed 3 bases from V and 2 bases from J; junction bases left unmatched: 2. Germline CDR1 SGDLS, CDR2 YYNGEE. This CDR3 has 14 amino acids. The CDR3: CASSEGTGNYGYTF. The CDR3 region has the DNA TGTGCCAGCAGCGAGGGGACAGGGAACTATGGCTACACCTTC.

In its sample, this clone was seen once. V usage is TRBV19 and J usage is TRBJ1-3; D perhaps matches TRBD1 (6 bases). The length of the CDR3 is 16 residues. Germline V gives CDR1 LNHDA, CDR2 SQIVND (reference sequence). The germline V and J ends were trimmed by 7 bases and 0 bases, with 16 bases remaining between them. In DNA form, the CDR3 reads TGTGCCAGTAAGGGGGTAAGGCGCAACTCTGGAAACACCATATATTTT. It encodes CASKGVRRNSGNTIYF.

The rearrangement uses TRBV6-5 and TRBJ2-1, with 8 bases identical to TRBD2. Germline V lookup: CDR1 MNHEY, CDR2 SVGAGI. V was pared by 0 bases and J by 4 bases, with 5 bases of the junction left unmatched. The CDR3 totals 16 residues. The CDR3 nucleotides read TGTGCCAGCAGTTACTCGGGCGCGGGGGGATACAATGAGCAGTTCTTC. This translates into CASSYSGAGGYNEQFF.

The chain has TRBV9 and TRBJ2-1, with a tentative D call TRBD1 (6 bases). This CDR3 comprises 12 residues. The germline V gene has CDR1 SGDLS and CDR2 YYNGEE. Deletions cut 2 bases from V and 15 bases from J, with 15 bases between. CDR3 coding DNA: TGTGCCAGCAGCGTCCAACAGGGACGACGGTTCTTC. Translated, it gives CASSVQQGRRFF.